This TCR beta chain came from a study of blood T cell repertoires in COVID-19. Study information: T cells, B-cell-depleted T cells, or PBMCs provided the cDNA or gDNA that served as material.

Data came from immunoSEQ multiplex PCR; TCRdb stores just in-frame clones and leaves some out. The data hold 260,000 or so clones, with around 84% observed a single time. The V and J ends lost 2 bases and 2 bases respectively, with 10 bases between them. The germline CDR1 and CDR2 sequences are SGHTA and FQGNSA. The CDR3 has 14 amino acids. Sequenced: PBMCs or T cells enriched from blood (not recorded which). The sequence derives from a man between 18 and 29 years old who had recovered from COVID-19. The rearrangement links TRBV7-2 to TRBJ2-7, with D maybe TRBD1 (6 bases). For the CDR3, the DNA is TGTGCCAGCAGCTTAAACAGGGTGGCCTACGAGCAGTACTTC. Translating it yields CASSLNRVAYEQYF.